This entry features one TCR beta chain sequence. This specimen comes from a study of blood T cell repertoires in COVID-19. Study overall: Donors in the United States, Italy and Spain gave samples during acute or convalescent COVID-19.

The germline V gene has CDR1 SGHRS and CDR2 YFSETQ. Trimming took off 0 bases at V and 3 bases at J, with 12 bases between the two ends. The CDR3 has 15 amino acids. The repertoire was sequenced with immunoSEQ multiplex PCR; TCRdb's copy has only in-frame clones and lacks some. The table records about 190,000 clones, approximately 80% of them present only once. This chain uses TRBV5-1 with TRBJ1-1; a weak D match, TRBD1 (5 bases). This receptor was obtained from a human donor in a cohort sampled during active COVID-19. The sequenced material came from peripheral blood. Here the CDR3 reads CASSLGGGGDTEAFF. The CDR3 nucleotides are TGCGCCAGCAGCTTGGGTGGGGGAGGGGACACTGAAGCTTTCTTT.